This TCR beta chain appears in the sequencing data of a study of Graves' ophthalmopathy and Graves' hyperthyroidism. The sequenced template was RNA, covering the TCR beta CDR3 region. The first round was an RT-PCR with HTBI primers, and the second round was a multiplex PCR. TCRdb recomputed calls from the multiplex PCR reads with MiXCR, one row per CDR3 protein. This table has 300,000 or so distinct CDR3 sequences, roughly a sixth appearing once. CDR1 is SGHVS and CDR2 is FQNEAQ in the germline V gene. CDR3 length equals 14 residues. V dropped 5 bases and J dropped 1 base, with 12 bases sitting between them. Many counts were recorded for this clonotype.

The J gene is TRBJ2-7, the V gene TRBV7-8; weak D call: TRBD1 (6 bases). This sequence was found in an adult man with Graves' ophthalmopathy. The specimen was peripheral blood. The CDR3: CASSRRDTSYEQYF. CDR3 nucleotide sequence: TGTGCCAGCAGCCGCCGGGACACTTCCTACGAGCAGTACTTC. The full variable domain, in which reference TRBV7-8 and TRBJ2-7 provide the parts outside the CDR3, is GAGVSQSPRYKVAKRGQDVALRCDPISGHVSLFWYQQALGQGPEFLTYFQNEAQLDKSGLPSDRFFAERPEGSVSTLKIQRTQQEDSAVYLCASSRRDTSYEQYFGPGTRLTVT.